These 6 T cell receptor beta chains came from one sample sequenced in a study of blood T cell repertoires in COVID-19. Produced via immunoSEQ multiplex PCR; TCRdb's table is partial and in-frame only. The sample lists fewer than 70,000 clones; approximately 91% were seen once. Sequenced sample: peripheral blood. Receptor source: a woman in her seventies with active COVID-19.

V gene TRBV2 combines with J gene TRBJ2-7; maybe TRBD2 (5 bases). This CDR3 comprises 13 residues. Germline V CDR1 and CDR2: SNHLY, FYNNEI. The V and J ends lost 7 bases and 3 bases respectively, with 13 bases between them. DNA of the CDR3: TGTGCCAGCATTATGGCAGGAGGCTACGAGCAGTACTTC. It is translated as CASIMAGGYEQYF.

This clone was detected only once. This chain uses TRBV30 with TRBJ2-7; D might be TRBD1 (6 bases). V dropped 4 bases and J dropped 0 bases, with 19 bases sitting between them. The CDR3 length is 16 residues. The germline V gene has CDR1 GTSNPN and CDR2 SVGIG (reference sequence). The CDR3 DNA reads TGTGCCTGGACCCAAGAGGCCAGGGGCCCCTCCTACGAGCAGTACTTC. Encoded protein: CAWTQEARGPSYEQYF. The full variable domain, rest sourced from reference TRBV30 and TRBJ2-7, is SQTIHQWPATLVQPVGSPLSLECTVEGTSNPNLYWYRQAAGRGLQLLFYSVGIGQISSEVPQNLSASRPQDRQFILSSKKLLLSDSGFYLCAWTQEARGPSYEQYFGPGTRLTVT.

V is TRBV28 and J is TRBJ1-3; no clear D gene. Trimming left V 8 bases short and J 4 bases short, with 9 bases between. Germline V gene sequence: CDR1 MDHEN, CDR2 SYDVKM. The CDR3 has 12 residues. The CDR3 DNA follows: TGTGCCAGCTCCATACTCGGAAACACCATATATTTT. It yields the protein CASSILGNTIYF.

This chain links TRBV12-5 with TRBJ1-1, with 8 bases matching TRBD1. Per the germline V gene, CDR1 is LGHNT and CDR2 is FRNRAP. This CDR3 has 13 residues. V gave up 6 bases and J gave up 5 bases; unmatched junction bases: 5. The CDR3 coding sequence is TGTGCTAGTGGACGGACAGGGAGAACTGAAGCTTTCTTT. Translation gives CASGRTGRTEAFF.

The gene calls are TRBV29-1 and TRBJ2-7, with TRBD1 matching 8 bases. There are 13 residues in the CDR3. In germline, CDR1 is SQVTM, CDR2 ANQGSEA. Unmatched junction bases numbered 7, after V lost 6 bases and J lost 3 bases. CDR3 nucleotide sequence: TGCAGCGTCGCCCGGACAGGGAGCTACGAGCAGTACTTC. Amino acid sequence: CSVARTGSYEQYF.

The DNA of the CDR3 is TGTGCCAGCAGTCCACAGGGGCGTTGGTCACCCCTCCACTTT. The encoded protein is CASSPQGRWSPLHF. The chain carries TRBV5-6 and TRBJ1-6, with TRBD1 matching over 7 bases. Germline CDR1 SGHDT, CDR2 YYEEEE. J was trimmed by 10 bases and V by 5 bases; bases with no gene match: 9. This CDR3 is built from 14 residues.